Listed below are T cell receptor beta chains from one sample, sequenced in a study of T cells in Graves' hyperthyroidism and ophthalmopathy. TCRdb re-derived calls from the multiplex PCR reads in MiXCR, one entry per CDR3 protein. The data contain around 520,000 distinct CDR3 sequences, less than 15% of them singletons. Specimen: blood. These receptors were taken from a middle-aged woman with Graves' hyperthyroidism. The CDR3 runs from the conserved cysteine through the conserved F or W. A D gene is named only where the DNA matches it firmly. Only some rows state a clone size, as once, few, many or a class for expanded clones.

D gene	V gene	clone size	J gene	CDR3 length	CDR3 DNA	CDR3 protein
TRBD2	TRBV5-5	many	TRBJ2-5	18	TGTGCCAGCAGCTTGGTCTCGTCTAGCGGGATTGAAAAAGAGACCCAGTACTTC	CASSLVSSSGIEKETQYF
.	TRBV12-3/TRBV12-4	many	TRBJ2-7	14	TGTGCCAGCAGTTTAAGGGTCTCCTCCTACGAGCAGTACTTC	CASSLRVSSYEQYF
TRBD1	TRBV6-4	.	TRBJ2-7	15	TGTGCCAGCAGTGAGGGGACAGGGGGCCGCTACGAGCAGTACTTC	CASSEGTGGRYEQYF
.	TRBV27	many	TRBJ2-7	13	TGTGCCAGCAGTTGGAGCCCGACCTACGAGCAGTACTTC	CASSWSPTYEQYF
.	TRBV20-1	few	TRBJ2-5	13	TGCAGTGCTTCCCAGCGGGTTCAAGAGACCCAGTACTTC	CSASQRVQETQYF
.	TRBV19	few	TRBJ2-2	12	TGTGCCAGTAAGAGGGGTACCGGGGAGCTGTTTTTT	CASKRGTGELFF
.	TRBV28	few	TRBJ1-2	14	TGTGCCAGCAGTCCCCAAAGGACCGCCTATGGCTACACCTTC	CASSPQRTAYGYTF
TRBD2	TRBV29-1	many	TRBJ2-2	14	TGCAGCGCTTGGTTTAGCGGGAGTGCCGGGGAGCTGTTTTTT	CSAWFSGSAGELFF
.	TRBV18	.	TRBJ1-1	15	TGTGCCAGCTCACCCCCCCGGTCCGTGAACACTGAAGCTTTCTTT	CASSPPRSVNTEAFF
TRBD1	TRBV12-3/TRBV12-4	few	TRBJ2-1	13	TGTGCCAGCAGCCAAAGGACAGGGCTTGAGCAGTTCTTC	CASSQRTGLEQFF
.	TRBV20-1	.	TRBJ2-3	12	TGCAGTGCTCTCCTCCGGGAGAATACGCAGTATTTT	CSALLRENTQYF
.	TRBV28	many	TRBJ2-1	15	TGTGCCAGCAGACCTTACAGCAGCTCCTACAATGAGCAGTTCTTC	CASRPYSSSYNEQFF
.	TRBV6-2/TRBV6-3	once	TRBJ2-3	13	TGTGCCAGCTTGAAGGGGTCGACAGATACGCAGTATTTT	CASLKGSTDTQYF
TRBD1	TRBV28	many	TRBJ1-2	13	TGTGCCAGCAAGGGACAGGGGTTAATAGGCTACACCTTC	CASKGQGLIGYTF
TRBD1	TRBV15	few	TRBJ2-4	16	TGTGCCACCAGCAGAGCAGGGGGTTTCCCCAAAAACATTCAGTACTTC	CATSRAGGFPKNIQYF
TRBD1	TRBV7-9	.	TRBJ2-2	17	TGTGCCACCGAGGACAGGGGGAATAGAGGGAACACCGGGGAGCTGTTTTTT	CATEDRGNRGNTGELFF
TRBD1	TRBV5-1	few	TRBJ2-3	14	TGCGCCAGCAGCAACGACAGGGCCACAGATACGCAGTATTTT	CASSNDRATDTQYF
.	TRBV5-1	many	TRBJ1-1	15	TGCGCCAGCAGCTTGACACAGATAATGAACACTGAAGCTTTCTTT	CASSLTQIMNTEAFF
.	TRBV20-1	many	TRBJ2-7	12	TGCAGTGCTAGAGGCCCCTCAAACGAGCAGTACTTC	CSARGPSNEQYF
TRBD2	TRBV30	many	TRBJ2-5	14	TGTGCCTGGAGTGTTACTAGCGGCCAAGAGACCCAGTACTTC	CAWSVTSGQETQYF
.	TRBV10-3	few	TRBJ1-5	13	TGTGCCATCAGTGGGGGGGTGGATCAGCCCCAGCATTTT	CAISGGVDQPQHF
TRBD2	TRBV6-1	.	TRBJ2-2	14	TGTGCCAGCAACAACCGGGGGGGGAGCGGGGAGCTGTTTTTT	CASNNRGGSGELFF
TRBD2	TRBV28	many	TRBJ2-1	16	TGTGCCAGCAGTCCCGGGACTAGCGGGAGGTACAATGAGCAGTTCTTC	CASSPGTSGRYNEQFF
TRBD1	TRBV5-1	.	TRBJ2-3	15	TGCGCCAGCAGCTTGGTGACAGGGGGAGCAGATACGCAGTATTTT	CASSLVTGGADTQYF
TRBD2	TRBV28	many	TRBJ2-1	19	TGTGCCAGCAGCCGACTAGCGGGAGGAGGGGTAATCTCCTACAATGAGCAGTTCTTC	CASSRLAGGGVISYNEQFF
.	TRBV28	many	TRBJ2-7	13	TGTGCCAGCAGTTTATATGGATCCTACGAGCAGTACTTC	CASSLYGSYEQYF
.	TRBV4-2	many	TRBJ2-7	15	TGTGCCAGCAGCCAAGATCGACAGTACTCCTACGAGCAGTACTTC	CASSQDRQYSYEQYF
TRBD1	TRBV29-1	many	TRBJ2-3	13	TGCAGCGTAGGACAGGTTTTGACAGATACGCAGTATTTT	CSVGQVLTDTQYF
.	TRBV6-1	.	TRBJ1-6	15	TGTGCCAGCAGTGTTGGGGCACCGAATAATTCACCCCTCCACTTT	CASSVGAPNNSPLHF
TRBD1	TRBV20-1	few	TRBJ1-2	13	TGCAGTGCTAGCGGGGCAGGGGGCTATGGCTACACCTTC	CSASGAGGYGYTF
.	TRBV7-3	many	TRBJ2-1	15	TGTGCCAGCAGCTTACAGGCACCACTATACAATGAGCAGTTCTTC	CASSLQAPLYNEQFF
TRBD2	TRBV10-1	.	TRBJ2-1	16	TGCGCCAGCAGTGAAGCCGGACTAGGCCCCTACAATGAGCAGTTCTTC	CASSEAGLGPYNEQFF
TRBD2	TRBV19	.	TRBJ2-1	15	TGTGCCAGTAGTATAAGGCTAGCGGGAGTGGATGAGCAGTTCTTC	CASSIRLAGVDEQFF
.	TRBV28	many	TRBJ2-7	14	TGTGCCAGCAGTTGGGGCAGGCTCTCCTACGAGCAGTACTTC	CASSWGRLSYEQYF
TRBD2	TRBV19	few	TRBJ2-5	16	TGTGCCAGTAGTGGGTTCGAAGCGGGAGAACAAGAGACCCAGTACTTC	CASSGFEAGEQETQYF
.	TRBV4-1	.	TRBJ2-2	17	TGCGCCAGCAGCCAAGACCTGGCGGACACGAACACCGGGGAGCTGTTTTTT	CASSQDLADTNTGELFF
.	TRBV12-3/TRBV12-4	many	TRBJ1-3	14	TGTGCCAGCAGTTGGGGCCGGGGAGGAAACACCATATATTTT	CASSWGRGGNTIYF
.	TRBV18	.	TRBJ1-3	14	TGTGCCAGCCTACCGACAGGCTCTGGAAACACCATATATTTT	CASLPTGSGNTIYF
.	TRBV15	few	TRBJ2-2	12	TGTGCCACTGGACCCTTTGGCGGGGAGCTGTTTTTT	CATGPFGGELFF
.	TRBV7-2	many	TRBJ1-4	15	TGTGCCAGCAGCTCATCGGGCCAGGGAGATGAAAAACTGTTTTTT	CASSSSGQGDEKLFF
.	TRBV11-2	many	TRBJ2-7	16	TGTGCCAGCAGCACACACAATTCGGGGATGCCCTACGAGCAGTACTTC	CASSTHNSGMPYEQYF
TRBD1	TRBV20-1	.	TRBJ2-7	16	TGCAGTGCTAGAGATGAAGGGACAGGGGACCTCTACGAGCAGTACTTC	CSARDEGTGDLYEQYF
TRBD2	TRBV24-1	many	TRBJ2-1	18	TGTGCCACCAGTGATCAGGGACTAGCGGGAGCATCCTACAATGAGCAGTTCTTC	CATSDQGLAGASYNEQFF
TRBD2	TRBV6-1	.	TRBJ2-7	15	TGTGCCAGCAGTCCTAGCGGAACAACGGGATACGAGCAGTACTTC	CASSPSGTTGYEQYF
TRBD1	TRBV28	.	TRBJ1-4	11	TGTGCCATACAGGGGAATGAAAAACTGTTTTTT	CAIQGNEKLFF
TRBD1	TRBV20-1	.	TRBJ2-2	16	TGCAGTGCAACGTCCGGGACAGGGGGCAACACCGGGGAGCTGTTTTTT	CSATSGTGGNTGELFF